Listed below are T cell receptor beta chains from one sample, sequenced in a study of shared clonotypes between healthy human individuals. Clones were read by immunoSEQ multiplex PCR, and TCRdb kept only the in-frame ones, dropping some. The sample includes about 2 million clones, about 95% of them seen just once. The sequenced material came from naive CD8+ T cells sorted from blood. The receptors shown here come from a man aged 18 to 29 in good health. The CDR3 runs from the conserved cysteine through the conserved F or W. The order of the fields is V gene, clone size, D gene, J gene, CDR3 protein, CDR3 DNA. D genes are given only for firm matches. Clone size, where shown, is once, few, many, or a class for clones that have expanded.

TRBV5-6	-	TRBD2	TRBJ2-1	CASSPYPSGRAYEQFF	TGTGCCAGCAGCCCTTACCCTAGCGGGAGGGCATATGAGCAGTTCTTC
TRBV7-9	-	TRBD2	TRBJ2-1	CASSLGVAGAYNEQFF	TGTGCCAGCAGCTTAGGGGTAGCGGGAGCGTACAATGAGCAGTTCTTC
TRBV27	-	TRBD1	TRBJ2-1	CASSLGQGTRDEQFF	TGTGCCAGCAGTTTAGGACAGGGAACGCGGGATGAGCAGTTCTTC
TRBV6-5	-	-	TRBJ2-2	CASSYSAEGYGELFF	TGTGCCAGCAGTTACTCGGCCGAGGGGTACGGGGAGCTGTTTTTT
TRBV15	-	TRBD2	TRBJ2-3	CATTTGLVNTDTQYF	TGTGCCACCACCACGGGACTAGTTAACACAGATACGCAGTATTTT
TRBV6-5	once	-	TRBJ2-6	CASSYSSSGANVLTF	TGTGCCAGCAGTTACTCGAGCTCTGGGGCCAACGTCCTGACTTTC
TRBV28	-	-	TRBJ1-3	CASSFSEAHGISGNTIYF	TGTGCCAGCAGTTTTTCGGAGGCTCATGGGATCTCTGGAAACACCATATATTTT
TRBV9	-	TRBD2	TRBJ2-5	CASSVGLAGGETQYF	TGTGCCAGCAGCGTGGGACTAGCGGGAGGGGAGACCCAGTACTTC
TRBV10-3	-	TRBD1	TRBJ1-1	CAISERTGDEAFF	TGTGCCATCAGTGAGCGGACAGGCGATGAAGCTTTCTTT
TRBV10-3	-	TRBD2	TRBJ2-1	CAISDPGLAGFGEQFF	TGTGCCATCAGTGATCCGGGACTAGCGGGATTCGGTGAGCAGTTCTTC
TRBV28	once	-	TRBJ1-2	CASSLTRLTGPVPNYGYTF	TGTGCCAGCAGTTTAACCCGATTGACAGGTCCCGTCCCTAACTATGGCTACACCTTC
TRBV6-1	once	TRBD1	TRBJ1-5	CASTPDRGAQHF	TGTGCCAGCACCCCGGACAGGGGGGCCCAGCATTTT
TRBV2	-	TRBD1	TRBJ1-1	CASRYRGTMNTEAFF	TGTGCCAGCAGATACAGGGGAACTATGAACACTGAAGCTTTCTTT
TRBV18	-	-	TRBJ2-7	CASSPILVTGLYEQYF	TGTGCCAGCTCACCAATCCTGGTAACAGGGCTGTACGAGCAGTACTTC
TRBV10-1	once	-	TRBJ2-2	CASSAPWGAGELFF	TGCGCCAGCAGTGCGCCATGGGGGGCCGGGGAGCTGTTTTTT
TRBV19	-	-	TRBJ2-1	CASSKLETYNEQFF	TGTGCCAGTAGTAAGCTGGAGACGTACAATGAGCAGTTCTTC
TRBV6-1	-	-	TRBJ1-3	CASSDGGEGEGNTIYF	TGTGCCAGCAGTGACGGCGGGGAGGGGGAAGGAAACACCATATATTTT
TRBV7-9	-	-	TRBJ2-3	CASSSTPGETDTQYF	TGTGCCAGCAGCTCCACCCCAGGGGAAACAGATACGCAGTATTTT
TRBV5-6	-	TRBD2	TRBJ2-2	CASSPDGRGNTGELFF	TGTGCCAGCAGCCCGGACGGGAGGGGGAACACCGGGGAGCTGTTTTTT
TRBV29-1	-	TRBD1	TRBJ2-7	CSVVGQGTMYEQYF	TGCAGCGTTGTAGGACAGGGGACAATGTACGAGCAGTACTTC
TRBV29-1	-	-	TRBJ2-3	CSVCPTEGPYTDTQYF	TGCAGCGTGTGTCCGACAGAGGGGCCATACACAGATACGCAGTATTTT
TRBV7-8	-	-	TRBJ1-1	CASSLRGVLDTEAFF	TGTGCCAGCAGCTTACGGGGGGTTCTGGACACTGAAGCTTTCTTT
TRBV2	-	-	TRBJ2-7	CASSYLSSYEQYF	TGCGCCAGCAGTTACTTAAGCTCCTACGAGCAGTACTTC
TRBV6-5	-	-	TRBJ1-4	CASSSVDEKLFF	TGTGCCAGCAGTTCAGTGGATGAAAAACTGTTTTTT
TRBV28	-	-	TRBJ2-2	CASGGQLTGELFF	TGTGCCAGCGGAGGACAGCTCACCGGGGAGCTGTTTTTT
TRBV29-1	-	TRBD2	TRBJ2-1	CSVPGTSGGVEQFF	TGCAGCGTCCCCGGGACTAGCGGGGGTGTTGAGCAGTTCTTC
TRBV7-8	-	-	TRBJ2-5	CASSFSLAPQETQYF	TGTGCCAGCAGCTTTTCTTTAGCACCCCAAGAGACCCAGTACTTC
TRBV28	few	-	TRBJ2-3	CASSLRTDTQYF	TGTGCCAGCAGTTTACGCACAGATACGCAGTATTTT
TRBV7-8	-	TRBD1	TRBJ2-2	CASRQGNTGELFF	TGTGCCAGTCGACAGGGGAACACCGGGGAGCTGTTTTTT
TRBV6-5	-	-	TRBJ1-2	CASSYRQWDGYTF	TGTGCCAGCAGTTACCGGCAGTGGGATGGCTACACCTTC
TRBV7-8	once	-	TRBJ1-1	CASSFSSPGNTEAFF	TGTGCCAGCAGCTTCAGTAGCCCAGGGAACACTGAAGCTTTCTTT
TRBV7-9	-	-	TRBJ1-5	CASSLGDSNQPQHF	TGTGCCAGCAGCTTAGGAGACAGCAATCAGCCCCAGCATTTT
TRBV7-9	-	TRBD2	TRBJ2-1	CASRTLAGGPWNEQFF	TGTGCCAGCAGAACCCTAGCGGGGGGGCCTTGGAATGAGCAGTTCTTC
TRBV6-5	-	-	TRBJ2-7	CASSPPGSYEQYF	TGTGCCAGCAGCCCCCCAGGGTCCTACGAGCAGTACTTC
TRBV4-3	-	-	TRBJ2-7	CASSPGGVLSYEQYF	TGCGCCAGCAGCCCCGGGGGCGTGCTCTCCTACGAGCAGTACTTC
TRBV6-5	-	TRBD2	TRBJ2-1	CASSLTSGYYNEQFF	TGTGCCAGCAGCTTGACTAGCGGGTATTACAATGAGCAGTTCTTC
TRBV28	-	-	TRBJ2-7	CASSLGAYEQYF	TGTGCCAGCAGTTTAGGGGCATACGAGCAGTACTTC
TRBV4-1	few	TRBD1	TRBJ1-2	CASSQVGDRYGYTF	TGCGCCAGCAGCCAAGTGGGGGACAGATATGGCTACACCTTC
TRBV5-6	-	-	TRBJ2-1	CASSLASVNEQFF	TGTGCCAGCAGCTTGGCAAGCGTCAATGAGCAGTTCTTC
TRBV4-1	-	-	TRBJ1-2	CASSLALTNYGYTF	TGCGCCAGCAGCCTCGCTCTTACTAACTATGGCTACACCTTC
TRBV27	-	-	TRBJ2-5	CASRDPRGIQETQYF	TGTGCCAGCAGAGACCCGAGAGGGATTCAAGAGACCCAGTACTTC
TRBV5-4	-	-	TRBJ1-1	CASSLDRLSGGGLMNTEAFF	TGTGCCAGCAGCTTGGACCGACTAAGTGGAGGGGGGCTGATGAACACTGAAGCTTTCTTT
TRBV9	-	-	TRBJ1-6	CASSVGADYNSPLHF	TGTGCCAGCAGCGTAGGGGCCGATTATAATTCACCCCTCCACTTT
TRBV9	-	-	TRBJ1-1	CASSVEGVGDTEAFF	TGTGCCAGCAGCGTAGAAGGAGTTGGGGACACTGAAGCTTTCTTT
TRBV6-5	-	-	TRBJ2-1	CASSLTSLTIPQFF	TGTGCCAGCAGTCTCACCTCTTTGACTATACCGCAGTTCTTC
TRBV19	-	-	TRBJ2-7	CASSRSGDSSYEQYF	TGTGCCAGTAGCAGGAGCGGGGACAGCTCCTACGAGCAGTACTTC
TRBV4-1	-	-	TRBJ2-5	CASSQEGTQETQYF	TGCGCCAGCAGCCAAGAGGGCACCCAAGAGACCCAGTACTTC
TRBV11-2	-	-	TRBJ2-7	CASSMGRRYEQYF	TGTGCCAGCTCTATGGGCAGGAGATACGAGCAGTACTTC
TRBV11-2	few	-	TRBJ2-5	CASSLTETQYF	TGTGCCAGCAGCTTAACAGAGACCCAGTACTTC
TRBV10-3	-	-	TRBJ2-7	CAISALPWEQYF	TGTGCCATCAGTGCTCTACCTTGGGAGCAGTACTTC
TRBV19	-	-	TRBJ1-2	CASSIAQIYGYTF	TGTGCCAGTAGTATAGCACAGATCTATGGCTACACCTTC
TRBV9	-	-	TRBJ2-5	CASSVVGTEETQYF	TGTGCCAGCAGCGTAGTCGGGACGGAAGAGACCCAGTACTTC
TRBV6-1	-	-	TRBJ1-2	CASGANYGYTF	TGTGCCAGCGGCGCTAACTATGGCTACACCTTC
TRBV28	-	-	TRBJ1-5	CASSQGNQPQHF	TGTGCCAGCAGTCAGGGGAATCAGCCCCAGCATTTT